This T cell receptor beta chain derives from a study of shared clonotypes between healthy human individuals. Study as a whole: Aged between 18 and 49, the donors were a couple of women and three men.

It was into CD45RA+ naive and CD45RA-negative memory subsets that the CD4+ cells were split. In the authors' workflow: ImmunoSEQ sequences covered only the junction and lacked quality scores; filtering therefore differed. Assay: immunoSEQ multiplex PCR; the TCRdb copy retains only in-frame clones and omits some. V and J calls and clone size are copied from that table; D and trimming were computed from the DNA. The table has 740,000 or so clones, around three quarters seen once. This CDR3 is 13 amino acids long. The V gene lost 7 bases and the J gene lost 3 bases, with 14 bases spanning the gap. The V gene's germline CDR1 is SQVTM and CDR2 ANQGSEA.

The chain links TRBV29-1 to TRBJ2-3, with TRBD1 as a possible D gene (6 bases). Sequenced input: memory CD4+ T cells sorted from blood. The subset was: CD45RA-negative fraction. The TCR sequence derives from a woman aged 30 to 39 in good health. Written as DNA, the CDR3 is TGCAGCGAGGACAGCGCTTGGACAGATACGCAGTATTTT. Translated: CSEDSAWTDTQYF.